The rows below give T cell receptor beta chains drawn from one sample of a study of blood T cell repertoires in COVID-19. Assay: immunoSEQ multiplex PCR; the TCRdb copy retains only in-frame clones and omits some. Here the sample spans hundreds of thousands of clones, 90% to 95% being singletons. Specimen: peripheral blood. All receptors derive from a woman between 18 and 30 years old who had recovered from COVID-19. The CDR3 runs from the conserved cysteine through the conserved F or W. Each record gives: D gene, J gene, clone size, V gene, CDR3 protein, CDR3 DNA. A D gene is named only where the DNA matches it firmly. Size values are once, few and many counts, or a class for expanded clones, and some rows have none.

d_gene: TRBD1; j_gene: TRBJ2-5; abundance: NA; v_gene: TRBV7-2; CDR3aa: CASSYQGGPETQYF; CDR3nt: TGTGCCAGCAGCTACCAAGGGGGCCCAGAGACCCAGTACTTC
d_gene: NA; j_gene: TRBJ2-2; abundance: once; v_gene: TRBV25-1; CDR3aa: CASSVTHWSGELFF; CDR3nt: TGTGCCAGCAGTGTTACCCACTGGAGCGGGGAGCTGTTTTTT
d_gene: NA; j_gene: TRBJ1-4; abundance: NA; v_gene: TRBV7-2; CDR3aa: CASLRKSGPGEKLFF; CDR3nt: TGTGCCAGCCTCCGTAAATCGGGCCCAGGGGAAAAACTGTTTTTT
d_gene: NA; j_gene: TRBJ2-1; abundance: NA; v_gene: TRBV7-2; CDR3aa: CASSLVTLEQFF; CDR3nt: TGTGCCAGCAGCTTAGTCACTCTCGAGCAGTTCTTC
d_gene: TRBD1; j_gene: TRBJ2-5; abundance: NA; v_gene: TRBV10-3; CDR3aa: CAISGTGRSQETQYF; CDR3nt: TGTGCCATCAGTGGGACAGGGCGTTCCCAAGAGACCCAGTACTTC
d_gene: NA; j_gene: TRBJ1-3; abundance: once; v_gene: TRBV5-6; CDR3aa: CASSLDGGPGNTIYF; CDR3nt: TGTGCCAGCAGCTTGGACGGGGGGCCTGGAAACACCATATATTTT
d_gene: TRBD1; j_gene: TRBJ2-3; abundance: NA; v_gene: TRBV2; CDR3aa: CASTRDRGDTQYF; CDR3nt: TGTGCCAGCACCCGGGACAGGGGGGATACGCAGTATTTT
d_gene: TRBD2; j_gene: TRBJ2-6; abundance: NA; v_gene: TRBV19; CDR3aa: CASSKKREGRGANVLTF; CDR3nt: TGTGCCAGTAGTAAAAAGCGGGAGGGCCGCGGGGCCAACGTCCTGACTTTC
d_gene: TRBD2; j_gene: TRBJ2-4; abundance: NA; v_gene: TRBV6-4; CDR3aa: CASRLGSGGWECGKNIQYF; CDR3nt: TGTGCCAGCCGGCTAGGTAGCGGGGGATGGGAATGTGGCAAAAACATTCAGTACTTC
d_gene: NA; j_gene: TRBJ1-4; abundance: NA; v_gene: TRBV7-9; CDR3aa: CASSFFATNEKLFF; CDR3nt: TGTGCCAGCAGCTTCTTTGCAACTAATGAAAAACTGTTTTTT
d_gene: TRBD2; j_gene: TRBJ2-1; abundance: NA; v_gene: TRBV3-1/TRBV3-2; CDR3aa: CASSPDRGLAGHIDNEQFF; CDR3nt: TGTGCCAGCAGCCCGGACCGGGGACTAGCGGGACATATAGACAATGAGCAGTTCTTC
d_gene: TRBD2; j_gene: TRBJ2-1; abundance: NA; v_gene: TRBV7-9; CDR3aa: CASSSLAGGIGQFF; CDR3nt: TGTGCCAGCAGCAGTCTAGCGGGAGGAATAGGGCAGTTCTTC